This TCR beta chain originates from a study of cytomegalovirus exposure and HLA in healthy donors. Study results and limitations: It was in a later analysis that TCR association rates were seen to vary by HLA locus, highest for DRB1 and lowest for HLA-C. It was confirmed in vitro that a few of the CMV-associated chains were specific for CMV antigens. Within an earlier analysis, most TCR beta V segments proved productive either about 87% or about 30% of the time.

13 Jbeta primers and 60 Vbeta primers were used for the PCR. Profiling relied on immunoSEQ multiplex PCR, and the TCRdb table lists in-frame clones only, not all of them. The repertoire holds roughly 120,000 clones, with around 77% as singletons. A note on this clone: Its antigen is unknown.

This TCR came from a man younger than 35 in good health and CMV-seropositive. The specimen sequenced was PBMCs.

The CDR3 is CASRFAGDYGYTF. CDR3 sequence (DNA): TGTGCCAGCAGGTTTGCAGGGGACTATGGCTACACCTTC. This sequence joins TRBV27 and TRBJ1-2; D possibly corresponds to TRBD1 (6 bases). The germline V and J ends were trimmed by 6 bases and 3 bases, with 11 bases remaining between them. The CDR3 covers 13 residues. Germline V CDR1 and CDR2: MNHEY, SMNVEV (reference sequence).